Listed here is a single T cell receptor beta chain. Its antigen is currently unknown. Germline loops: CDR1 ENHRY, CDR2 SYGVKD. The CDR3 runs to 16 residues. Trimming removed 4 bases at V and 0 bases at J, with 13 bases between. This sample stems from a study of post-analysis software for immune sequencing data. Study-level information: Recorded subtypes: relapsing-remitting, secondary progressive, progressive-relapsing; some patients unannotated. Overall study results and limits: Among multiple sclerosis patients, normalized Chao1 diversity was significantly below that of controls. The study found TRBV5-6, TRBV5-1 and TRBV20-1 among five or six TRBV segments more frequent in patients than controls.

Unique molecular identifiers were built into the TCR beta cDNA libraries. Some 500,000 cDNA molecules were obtained from 1 to 10 million T cells. TCRdb analysed the PCR reads with MiXCR anew, one entry per CDR3 protein. The sample holds hundreds of thousands of distinct CDR3 sequences, about 44% seen once. The TCR sequence derives from a girl aged 10-17 years with multiple sclerosis. The chain joins TRBV10-3 to TRBJ2-1, with D possibly being TRBD1 (6 bases). The sample taken for sequencing was blood. CDR3 in amino acids: CAISGQDSNSYNEQFF. The CDR3 DNA sequence: TGTGCCATCAGTGGACAGGACTCCAACTCCTACAATGAGCAGTTCTTC.